This T cell receptor beta chain was recorded in a study of blood T cell repertoires in COVID-19. Study details: Acute and convalescent COVID-19 samples came from the United States, Italy and Spain.

V was shortened by 4 bases and J by 3 bases, with 19 bases between the two germline ends. The CDR3 consists of 16 residues. Germline V CDR1 and CDR2: SGHRS, YFSETQ. The assay was immunoSEQ multiplex PCR, and TCRdb's table has in-frame clones only and misses some. The sample lists about 87,000 clones; around 87% were seen once. V gene TRBV5-1 combines with J gene TRBJ1-1; TRBD1 might be the D (6 bases). The sequenced sample was peripheral blood. The receptor's source is a human donor with acute or convalescent COVID-19. The donor label of this sample is uncertain. This CDR3 reads CASSPWDSRGYTEAFF. CDR3 sequence (DNA): TGCGCCAGCAGCCCCTGGGATTCAAGGGGGTACACTGAAGCTTTCTTT.